The present T cell receptor (beta chain) was sequenced within a study of CD8 T cells in Susac syndrome. Note on this clonotype: The antigen remains undetermined.

RNA in amounts of roughly 0.45 to 1 ug was reverse transcribed with random hexamers. TCRdb used MiXCR to reprocess the immunoSEQ multiplex PCR reads, holding one entry per CDR3 protein. This repertoire shows fewer than 350,000 distinct CDR3 sequences, 89% found once; its top ten account for around 0.18%. Deletions cut 0 bases from V and 1 base from J, with 5 bases between. CDR3 length equals 14 residues. Germline CDR1 KGHDR, CDR2 SFDVKD. Regarding the study as a whole: Only a relatively small number of individuals were included in the TCR sequencing and HLA analysis.

Sequencing was performed on CD8+ T cells from PBMCs. This clonotype originated in a human donor with multiple sclerosis. The rearrangement links TRBV24-1 to TRBJ1-2; D not certain. The CDR3 sequence: CATSDLTLNYGYTF. In DNA, the CDR3 is TGTGCCACCAGTGATTTGACTCTTAACTATGGCTACACCTTC.